This T cell receptor (beta chain) was sequenced for a study of cytomegalovirus exposure and HLA in healthy donors listed by TCRdb under 2017. Broadly, across the study: The 500 to 800 repertoires of the first cohort and the 120 validation repertoires were produced on the same platform, according to a later analysis. The study aimed to test whether signatures of past pathogen exposure could be identified by cataloging public T cell receptors. In addition to the first cohort of about 650 subjects, a separate validation cohort of 100 to 150 different subjects was used. To predict cytomegalovirus infection status, the study combined high-throughput TCR immunosequencing, statistical association of individual TCRs with disease status, and machine learning. Paper-wide results and their limitations: A few of the identified cytomegalovirus-associated TCR beta chains were confirmed in vitro to be specific for cytomegalovirus antigens. Most TCR sequences were observed very rarely across donors, whereas some public TCRs were present in many individuals. Subsequent analysis determined that TCRs grouped into clusters in the first cohort also showed a tendency toward co-occurrence across the 120 or so validation repertoires, and approximately 93% of cluster scores exceeded 0. The authors suggested that the approach could potentially be generalized to other disease states and immunological phenotypes. Cytomegalovirus status was reported to be diagnosed by the classifier with high specificity and sensitivity in both the original and validation cohorts. In the study, 164 TCR beta chains were listed as associated with cytomegalovirus. The validation cohort had no HLA typing available for a later analysis, so co-occurrence within that cohort was assessed over all 130 or so repertoires.

A word on this clone: There is no known antigen for this receptor. No much larger clone is present one base from it, and per-base qualities are unavailable.

The donors were included in the validation cohort of 100 to 150 subjects, a group kept apart from the approximately 700-subject first cohort. The library was prepared using the immunoSEQ multiplex PCR assay. Per the source publication's procedure: A statistical classification framework was built to diagnose cytomegalovirus status from the catalog of TCR beta chain sequences. The immuneACCESS repertoire file appears here via TCRdb, limited to in-frame rearrangements. These files lack a portion of the clones; in checked studies, under half of the deficit traces to unresolved V genes, and the cause of the others is not known. V and J calls and clone size are as listed in that table; D and trimming were resolved from the DNA. The sample table holds more than 65,000 clones, of which 90% to 95% were seen once. Together, the top ten hold 0.65% to 0.7% of the sample. As encoded in the germline V gene (reference sequence), CDR1 is MNHEY while CDR2 is SMNVEV. Including cysteine and phenylalanine, the CDR3 has 17 amino acids. Only the CDR3 part of the read is kept: 51 bases, read in frame from the first base. Ends trimmed: V by 8 bases, J by 6 bases; bases unmatched to a gene: 20.

The sample consisted of PBMCs. This sequence originates from a man in his late teens or twenties in good health and CMV-seronegative. This chain is built from TRBV27 and TRBJ2-3; TRBD1 lines up with 7 middle nucleotides. The encoded CDR3 is CASEHRPSTGTSDTQYF. The nucleotides are TGTGCCAGCGAGCATCGTCCTTCGACAGGGACGTCGGATACGCAGTATTTT.